The 24 T cell receptor beta chains given below trace back to one sample, sequenced in a study of T cell responses to AZD1222 COVID-19 vaccine. The data were produced by immunoSEQ multiplex PCR, yet TCRdb's version contains in-frame clones alone and is incomplete. There are 150,000 to 180,000 clones in the sample; about nine tenths occur only once, and approximately 17% lies in the top ten. The sequences come from peripheral blood, collected on day 0 of AZD1222 vaccination. These receptors all stem from an adult in good health.

The chain combines TRBV28 with TRBJ1-6; D remains ambiguous. The CDR3 covers 13 residues. Germline assignment: CDR1 MDHEN and CDR2 SYDVKM. With 6 bases removed from V and 10 bases from J, the gap between germline ends came to 13 bases. CDR3 coding DNA: TGTGCCAGCAGCCAACCCCCCCAATCACCCCTCCACTTT. It is translated as CASSQPPQSPLHF.

The chain uses TRBV5-1 and TRBJ2-5; TRBD2 aligns across 8 bases. Trimming removed 3 bases from V and 5 bases from J; junction bases left unmatched: 6. The length of the CDR3 is 14 residues. Looked up from germline, CDR1 is SGHRS and CDR2 is YFSETQ. The CDR3 is CASSSGLARETQYF. DNA of the CDR3: TGCGCCAGCAGCTCCGGACTAGCACGGGAGACCCAGTACTTC.

The chain employs TRBV5-1 and TRBJ2-5; the match to TRBD1 covers 8 bases. The CDR3 covers 16 residues. Trimming at V came to 4 bases and at J to 2 bases, leaving 10 bases not matched to a gene. Germline CDR1 reads SGHRS; CDR2 reads YFSETQ. The CDR3 sequence is CASSTGQGLPQETQYF. The CDR3 DNA is TGCGCCAGCAGCACCGGACAGGGATTACCTCAAGAGACCCAGTACTTC. Full variable domain (rest looked up from reference TRBV5-1 and TRBJ2-5): KAGVTQTPRYLIKTRGQQVTLSCSPISGHRSVSWYQQTPGQGLQFLFEYFSETQRNKGNFPGRFSGRQFSNSRSEMNVSTLELGDSALYLCASSTGQGLPQETQYFGPGTRLLVL.

The V and J genes are TRBV6-4 and TRBJ2-2; D not certain. Trimming removed 3 bases at V and 0 bases at J, with 5 bases between. Germline V CDR1 and CDR2: MRHNA, SNTAGT. The CDR3 loop spans 14 amino acids. CDR3 region: CASSDRPNTGELFF. The CDR3 coding sequence is TGTGCCAGCAGTGATCGACCGAACACCGGGGAGCTGTTTTTT.

V usage is TRBV4-3 and J usage is TRBJ2-7; D is unresolved. CDR1 and CDR2 (germline): LGHNA, YSLEER. V dropped 3 bases and J dropped 6 bases, with 12 bases sitting between them. The CDR3 has 13 amino acids. The CDR3 is CASSQLIGGEQYF. The CDR3 region has the DNA TGCGCCAGCAGCCAGCTGATAGGTGGCGAGCAGTACTTC.

V and J are TRBV18 and TRBJ2-4, with 9 positions matching TRBD1. The CDR3 sequence is 15 residues long. V lost 1 base to trimming and J lost 6 bases; unmatched junction nucleotides: 4. Germline V gene lookup returns CDR1 KGHSH and CDR2 LQKENI. The chain's CDR3 is CASSPLGQGSNIQYF. As DNA, the CDR3 is TGTGCCAGCTCACCACTGGGACAGGGTTCAAACATTCAGTACTTC.

The CDR3 nucleotides are TGTGCCAGCACTGTTTACAATCAGCCCCAGCATTTT. It is translated as CASTVYNQPQHF. V usage is TRBV28 and J usage is TRBJ1-5; no firm D call. V dropped 7 bases and J dropped 3 bases, with 7 bases sitting between them. The CDR3 has 12 amino acids. Germline CDR1 reads MDHEN; CDR2 reads SYDVKM.

The chain couples TRBV12-3 or TRBV12-4 to TRBJ2-1; no clear D. Deletions cut 6 bases from V and 0 bases from J, with 6 bases between. The CDR3 has 13 residues. CDR3 in amino acids: CASSPSSYNEQFF. CDR3 bases: TGTGCCAGCAGCCCGAGCTCCTACAATGAGCAGTTCTTC.

In DNA form, the CDR3 reads TGTGCCAGCAGTTCTCCCAAGGGGACTAGCGGTCACACAGATACGCAGTATTTT. Translated: CASSSPKGTSGHTDTQYF. V is TRBV27 and J is TRBJ2-3, with 11 bases that match TRBD2. CDR3 length: 18 amino acids. Trimming at V came to 4 bases and at J to 2 bases, leaving 11 bases not matched to a gene. Germline CDR1 MNHEY, CDR2 SMNVEV (reference sequence).

The chain uses TRBV5-4 and TRBJ1-1; tentative D call: TRBD1 (6 bases). Germline V gene lookup returns CDR1 SGHNT and CDR2 YYREEE (reference sequence). V lost 4 bases, J lost 0 bases, and 16 bases lay in between. This CDR3 has 16 amino acids. In DNA, the CDR3 is TGTGCCAGCAGCCCTCGACGGACAGCCTTGAACACTGAAGCTTTCTTT. Its protein product is CASSPRRTALNTEAFF. Supplemented by reference TRBV5-4 and TRBJ1-1, the full variable domain reads ETGVTQSPTHLIKTRGQQVTLRCSSQSGHNTVSWYQQALGQGPQFIFQYYREEENGRGNFPPRFSGLQFPNYSSELNVNALELDDSALYLCASSPRRTALNTEAFFGQGTRLTVV.

This chain joins TRBV3-1 (or the pseudogene TRBV3-2) and TRBJ1-2; D remains unclear. Germline lookup yields CDR1 LGHDT and CDR2 YNNKEL (reference sequence). V lost 2 bases, J lost 5 bases, and 3 bases lay in between. The CDR3 totals 11 residues. The CDR3 reads CASSQQYGYTF. CDR3 nucleotides: TGTGCCAGCAGCCAACAATATGGCTACACCTTC.

V gene TRBV7-2 combines with J gene TRBJ2-7; 7 bases align to TRBD2. CDR1 and CDR2 from the germline V gene are SGHTA and FQGNSA. The CDR3 has 16 residues. V shed 1 base and J 4 bases; nucleotides not matched to a gene: 10. The CDR3 bases are TGTGCCAGCAGCTTAGGAAGCGGAGCGGGACTTTACGAGCAGTACTTC. Its translation: CASSLGSGAGLYEQYF. The full variable domain, completed using reference TRBV7-2 and TRBJ2-7, is GAGVSQSPSNKVTEKGKDVELRCDPISGHTALYWYRQSLGQGLEFLIYFQGNSAPDKSGLPSDRFSAERTGGSVSTLTIQRTQQEDSAVYLCASSLGSGAGLYEQYFGPGTRLTVT.

The table lists this clone with a count of one. CDR3 nucleotide sequence: TGTGCCAGTGACAGGGGACTGGCCACGAACACTGAAGCTTTCTTT. The encoded protein is CASDRGLATNTEAFF. This chain connects TRBV19 to TRBJ1-1; 8 positions agree with TRBD1. The CDR3 extends over 15 amino acids. Germline-derived CDR1 and CDR2 are LNHDA and SQIVND (reference sequence). The V gene end was trimmed by 8 bases and the J gene end by 1 base; junction bases not matched to a gene: 9.

This chain joins TRBV7-3 and TRBJ2-5; no firm D call. CDR3 length: 15 amino acids. The germline gives CDR1 SGHTA, CDR2 FQGTGA. Trimming removed 5 bases at V and 4 bases at J, with 17 bases between. The CDR3 region has the DNA TGTGCCAGCAGCCAGGAACCTACGGGCAGAGAGACCCAGTACTTC. As protein: CASSQEPTGRETQYF.

The V and J genes are TRBV4-1 and TRBJ2-2, with D possibly TRBD2 on 6 matching bases. This CDR3 comprises 15 residues. Germline values: CDR1 MGHRA, CDR2 YSYEKL. Trimming took off 1 base at V and 6 bases at J, with 12 bases between the two ends. This CDR3 reads CASSQVRGTAGELFF. DNA for the CDR3: TGCGCCAGCAGCCAAGTCCGGGGGACGGCCGGGGAGCTGTTTTTT.

This chain uses TRBV6-1 with TRBJ2-7; D is tentatively TRBD1 or TRBD2 (5 bases each). From germline, CDR1 is MNHNS and CDR2 SASEGT. The V end lost 1 base, the J end lost 3 bases, and 13 bases lay between the germline ends. The CDR3 runs 15 residues. The chain's CDR3 is CASSEDWGRGYEQYF. CDR3 sequence (DNA): TGTGCCAGCAGTGAAGACTGGGGACGGGGCTACGAGCAGTACTTC.

The table lists this clone with a count of one. This chain connects TRBV5-1 to TRBJ2-2; TRBD1 matches at 12 bases. V dropped 3 bases and J dropped 6; count of bases not matched to a gene: 6. The CDR3 contains 16 residues. The germline CDR1 and CDR2 sequences are SGHRS and YFSETQ. The CDR3 is CASSSGTGGSAGELFF. The CDR3 DNA reads TGCGCCAGCAGCTCTGGGACAGGGGGCAGTGCCGGGGAGCTGTTTTTT.

The V and J genes are TRBV27 and TRBJ2-3; the D gene is possibly TRBD1 (5 bases). The V end was cut by 4 bases, the J end by 10 bases, with 12 bases between. Germline V CDR1 and CDR2: MNHEY, SMNVEV (reference sequence). The CDR3 length is 12 residues. The CDR3 coding sequence is TGTGCCAGCAGTTGGGGCTCCGTAGCGCAGTATTTT. Protein: CASSWGSVAQYF.

The chain employs TRBV29-1 and TRBJ1-1, with a tentative D call TRBD1 (5 bases). Trimming left V 4 bases short and J 2 bases short, with 11 bases between. This CDR3 contains 13 residues. Germline-derived CDR1 and CDR2 are SQVTM and ANQGSEA. CDR3: CSVVSGRNTEAFF. The CDR3 bases are TGCAGCGTTGTGTCAGGGCGAAACACTGAAGCTTTCTTT.

The chain carries TRBV14 and TRBJ1-2; D is undetermined. CDR1 is SGHDN, CDR2 FVKESK, per germline. This CDR3 has 16 residues. Trimming left V 0 bases short and J 2 bases short, with 13 bases between. The CDR3 reads CASSQDRVGRNYGYTF. The CDR3 nucleotides read TGTGCCAGCAGCCAAGATAGGGTCGGGCGAAACTATGGCTACACCTTC.

The chain recombines TRBV11-2 with TRBJ1-2; D is undetermined. CDR1 is SGHAT, CDR2 FQNNGV, per germline. The V end was cut by 2 bases, the J end by 2 bases, with 12 bases between. The CDR3 sequence is 15 residues long. CDR3 nucleotides: TGTGCCAGCAGCTTAATGTCATCCGAAAACTATGGCTACACCTTC. Its translation is CASSLMSSENYGYTF.

The chain recombines TRBV6-5 with TRBJ1-1; D perhaps matches TRBD1 (5 bases). Per germline, CDR1 MNHEY and CDR2 SVGAGI. The CDR3 sequence is 13 residues long. V was cut by 5 bases and J by 4 bases, with 11 bases left in between. This chain's CDR3 is CASSRQGSTEAFF. The CDR3 DNA follows: TGTGCCAGCAGTAGGCAGGGTAGCACTGAAGCTTTCTTT.

The gene calls are TRBV5-1 and TRBJ1-2, with a tentative D call TRBD1 (6 bases). CDR1 is SGHRS and CDR2 is YFSETQ in the germline V gene. V shed 0 bases and J shed 3 bases, with 15 bases lying between them. The CDR3 is 16 residues long. CDR3 amino acids: CASSLARGGGDYGYTF. CDR3 bases: TGCGCCAGCAGCTTGGCCCGTGGAGGGGGGGACTATGGCTACACCTTC.

The V and J genes are TRBV11-3 and TRBJ1-4; D is unresolved. Germline V gene sequence: CDR1 SGHNT, CDR2 YENEEA. Trimming removed 10 bases from V and 7 bases from J, with 16 bases in between. CDR3 length: 13 amino acids. CDR3 amino acids: CATSQSGFEKLFF. CDR3 sequence (DNA): TGTGCCACATCCCAGTCGGGGTTTGAAAAACTGTTTTTT.